What follows are 15 T cell receptor beta chains derived from one specimen sequenced in a study of blood T cell repertoires in COVID-19. The table came from immunoSEQ multiplex PCR; TCRdb's copy has only in-frame clones and leaves some out. Among roughly 30,000 clones listed, about 91% were seen once. The specimen sequenced was peripheral blood. These receptors were obtained from a human donor with acute or convalescent COVID-19. The donor label of this sample is uncertain.

J is TRBJ2-3 and V is TRBV6-1, with D unresolved. Per the germline V gene, CDR1 is MNHNS and CDR2 is SASEGT. V was cut by 2 bases and J by 4 bases, with 4 bases left in between. The CDR3 contains 12 residues. The DNA for the CDR3 is TGTGCCAGCAGTGAACTCGCAGATACGCAGTATTTT. Its translation: CASSELADTQYF.

The CDR3 loop reads CASSSGQPRYEQYF. The CDR3 nucleotides read TGTGCCAGCAGCAGTGGACAGCCGCGCTACGAGCAGTACTTC. The rearrangement uses TRBV21-1 and TRBJ2-7; no DNA check was done on the table's D call, TRBD1. TRBV21-1 is termed a pseudogene. This CDR3 spans 14 amino acids.

The chain combines TRBV11-2 with TRBJ2-7; 9 bases align to TRBD1. The CDR3 covers 15 residues. From germline, CDR1 is SGHAT and CDR2 FQNNGV. After removal of 7 bases from V and 4 bases from J, the junction contained 11 bases not matched to a gene. CDR3 in amino acids: CASTKGTGLGYEQYF. The DNA for the CDR3 is TGTGCCAGCACCAAAGGGACAGGGCTTGGTTACGAGCAGTACTTC.

The chain couples TRBV7-2 to TRBJ2-7; D is unresolved. Germline V lookup: CDR1 SGHTA, CDR2 FQGNSA. CDR3 size: 11 residues. Trimming removed 3 bases at V and 3 bases at J, with 3 bases between. In DNA, the CDR3 is TGTGCCAGCAGCTTTAACTACGAGCAGTACTTC. Translated, it gives CASSFNYEQYF.

This clone has a handful of counts. The CDR3 protein is CASSFALRDGYTF. DNA for the CDR3: TGCGCCAGCAGCTTTGCCCTCAGGGATGGCTACACCTTC. V and J are TRBV5-1 and TRBJ1-2; weak D call: TRBD1 (5 bases). This CDR3 spans 13 amino acids. Germline loops: CDR1 SGHRS, CDR2 YFSETQ. The V and J ends lost 2 bases and 6 bases respectively, with 11 bases between them.

The chain couples TRBV19 to TRBJ2-3; TRBD2 agrees at 10 bases. CDR1 is LNHDA, CDR2 SQIVND, per germline (reference sequence). The CDR3 is made up of 15 amino acids. Trimming cost V 3 bases and J 6 bases; bases outside gene matches: 6. CDR3 coding DNA: TGTGCCAGTAGTATTCTCACTAGCGGGGTGGATACGCAGTATTTT. Residues: CASSILTSGVDTQYF.

The chain employs TRBV19 and TRBJ2-3, with 9 bases fitting TRBD1. V gave up 3 bases and J gave up 3 bases; unmatched junction bases: 1. Germline V gene sequence: CDR1 LNHDA, CDR2 SQIVND (reference sequence). The CDR3 consists of 14 residues. DNA of the CDR3: TGTGCCAGTAGTATGGGACAGGGAACAGATACGCAGTATTTT. It is translated as CASSMGQGTDTQYF. Full variable domain (outside the CDR3, taken from reference TRBV19 and TRBJ2-3): DGGITQSPKYLFRKEGQNVTLSCEQNLNHDAMYWYRQDPGQGLRLIYYSQIVNDFQKGDIAEGYSVSREKKESFPLTVTSAQKNPTAFYLCASSMGQGTDTQYFGPGTRLTVL.

The chain is built from TRBV20-1 and TRBJ2-3, with a possible D match to TRBD2 (6 bases). The CDR3 has 11 residues. Germline V gives CDR1 DFQATT, CDR2 SNEGSKA (reference sequence). V was trimmed by 2 bases and J by 9 bases, leaving 9 bases between them. The CDR3 sequence is CSARWRDTQYF. The CDR3 DNA reads as TGCAGTGCTAGATGGAGGGACACGCAGTATTTT.

V and J are TRBV19 and TRBJ2-2; 8 nucleotides agree with TRBD1. The CDR3 covers 16 residues. Looked up from germline, CDR1 is LNHDA and CDR2 is SQIVND (reference sequence). Unmatched junction bases numbered 7, after V lost 7 bases and J lost 0 bases. In DNA form, the CDR3 reads TGTGCCAGTACCAACAGGGGGGCAGCGAACACCGGGGAGCTGTTTTTT. Protein sequence: CASTNRGAANTGELFF.

The chain joins TRBV14 to TRBJ1-2; D might be TRBD1 (5 bases). V was shortened by 4 bases and J by 8 bases, with 20 bases between the two germline ends. CDR3 length: 15 amino acids. CDR1 is SGHDN, CDR2 FVKESK, per germline. The CDR3 DNA is TGTGCCAGCAGCCCCCCGGGGCCGGCGGGAATGGGCTACACCTTC. Its protein is CASSPPGPAGMGYTF. The entire variable domain, with the rest obtained from reference TRBV14 and TRBJ1-2, is as follows: EAGVTQFPSHSVIEKGQTVTLRCDPISGHDNLYWYRRVMGKEIKFLLHFVKESKQDESGMPNNRFLAERTGGTYSTLKVQPAELEDSGVYFCASSPPGPAGMGYTFGSGTRLTVV.

This clone was recorded a few times. This CDR3 is CASSLERLAGLKTQYF. The CDR3 nucleotides are TGTGCCAGCAGCTTAGAGCGCCTAGCGGGGCTCAAGACCCAGTACTTC. This sequence joins TRBV7-6 and TRBJ2-5, with 9 bases fitting TRBD2. This CDR3 has 16 residues. The J segment lost 6 bases and the V segment lost 1 base, leaving 9 bases of the junction unmatched. Germline lookup yields CDR1 SGHVS and CDR2 FNYEAQ.

The chain carries TRBV2 and TRBJ2-1; TRBD1 matches 7 bases. Germline loops: CDR1 SNHLY, CDR2 FYNNEI. The CDR3 loop spans 14 amino acids. V shed 7 bases, J shed 0 bases, and the junction held 3 bases outside the gene matches. The chain's CDR3 is CASTRDSSYNEQFF. The CDR3 DNA is TGTGCCAGCACCCGGGACAGCTCCTACAATGAGCAGTTCTTC. Based on the CDR3 plus reference TRBV2 and TRBJ2-1, the full variable domain is EPEVTQTPSHQVTQMGQEVILRCVPISNHLYFYWYRQILGQKVEFLVSFYNNEISEKSEIFDDQFSVERPDGSNFTLKIRSTKLEDSAMYFCASTRDSSYNEQFFGPGTRLTVL.

The rearrangement links TRBV5-1 to TRBJ2-5; 7 bases fit TRBD1. The germline V gene encodes CDR1 SGHRS and CDR2 YFSETQ. The junction had 6 bases not matched to a gene; V was cut back by 4 bases and J by 3 bases. This CDR3 spans 14 amino acids. The DNA for the CDR3 is TGCGCCAGCAGCCCGGGGACAGAAAAAGAGACCCAGTACTTC. This codes for CASSPGTEKETQYF.

Here the CDR3 DNA reads TGTGCCAGCAGCTTGGATACAGGCCACTACAATGAGCAGTTCTTC. It translates to CASSLDTGHYNEQFF. V and J are TRBV5-4 and TRBJ2-1; weak D call: TRBD1 (5 bases). Trimming cost V 0 bases and J 3 bases, with 10 bases left between them. The CDR3 is 15 residues long. Germline assignment: CDR1 SGHNT and CDR2 YYREEE (reference sequence).

This clone has only one observation. V gene TRBV6-5 combines with J gene TRBJ2-4; 8 bases align to TRBD2. Trimming removed 4 bases from V and 7 bases from J; junction bases left unmatched: 3. This CDR3 has 13 amino acids. Germline CDR1 MNHEY, CDR2 SVGAGI. In DNA form, the CDR3 reads TGTGCCAGCAGTTCGGGACTAGGTAACATTCAGTACTTC. Translation: CASSSGLGNIQYF.